This T cell receptor (beta chain) came from a study of cytomegalovirus exposure and HLA in healthy donors. The PCR employed 60 Vbeta primers together with 13 Jbeta primers. Sequencing used immunoSEQ multiplex PCR; TCRdb keeps in-frame clones, though not all of them. Across under 200,000 clones, the top ten clones capture 2% to 2.5% of the sample. CDR3 length: 14 residues. With 4 bases removed from V and 4 bases from J, the gap between germline ends came to 13 bases. Germline V gene lookup returns CDR1 KGHSH and CDR2 LQKENI. In the case of this clone: The target antigen is unknown.

General study findings and limits: Cytomegalovirus association was listed for about 180 TCR beta chains.

V gene TRBV18 combines with J gene TRBJ1-1; D is perhaps TRBD1 (5 bases). Sequencing was performed on PBMCs. The origin of this receptor is a man between 25 and 39 years old in good health and CMV-seronegative. In DNA, the CDR3 is TGTGCCAGCTCACTCGACGAGCAGGGCACTGAAGCTTTCTTT. Translating it yields CASSLDEQGTEAFF.